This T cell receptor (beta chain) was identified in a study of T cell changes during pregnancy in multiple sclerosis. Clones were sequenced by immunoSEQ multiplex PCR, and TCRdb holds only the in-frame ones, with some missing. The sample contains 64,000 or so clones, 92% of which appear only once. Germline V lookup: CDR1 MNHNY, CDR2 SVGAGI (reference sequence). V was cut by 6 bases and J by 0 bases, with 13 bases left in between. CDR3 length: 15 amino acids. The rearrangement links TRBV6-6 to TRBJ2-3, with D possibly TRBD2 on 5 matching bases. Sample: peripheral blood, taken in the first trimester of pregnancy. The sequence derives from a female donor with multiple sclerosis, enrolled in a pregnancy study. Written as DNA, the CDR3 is TGTGCCAGCAGCCCCGGGGAAACTAGCACAGATACGCAGTATTTT. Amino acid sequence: CASSPGETSTDTQYF.